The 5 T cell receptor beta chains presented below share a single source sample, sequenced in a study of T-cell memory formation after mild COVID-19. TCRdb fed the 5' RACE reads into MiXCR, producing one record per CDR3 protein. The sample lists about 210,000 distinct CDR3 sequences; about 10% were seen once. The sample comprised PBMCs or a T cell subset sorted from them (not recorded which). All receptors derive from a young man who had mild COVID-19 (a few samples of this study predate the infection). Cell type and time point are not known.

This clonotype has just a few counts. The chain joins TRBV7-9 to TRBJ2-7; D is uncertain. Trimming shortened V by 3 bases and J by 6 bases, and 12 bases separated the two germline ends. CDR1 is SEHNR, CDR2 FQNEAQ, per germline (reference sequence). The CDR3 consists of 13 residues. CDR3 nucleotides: TGTGCCAGCAGCTTGTGGACCGCAACCGAGCAGTACTTC. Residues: CASSLWTATEQYF.

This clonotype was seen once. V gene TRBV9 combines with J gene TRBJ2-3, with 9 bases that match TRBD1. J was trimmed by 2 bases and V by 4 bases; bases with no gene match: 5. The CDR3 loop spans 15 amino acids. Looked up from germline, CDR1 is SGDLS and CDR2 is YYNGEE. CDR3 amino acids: CASSPGTGFTDTQYF. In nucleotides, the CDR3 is TGTGCCAGCAGCCCCGGGACAGGGTTCACAGATACGCAGTATTTT.

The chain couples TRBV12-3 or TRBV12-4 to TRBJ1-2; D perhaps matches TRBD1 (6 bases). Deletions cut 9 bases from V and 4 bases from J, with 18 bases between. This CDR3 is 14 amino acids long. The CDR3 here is CASMTPGASYGYTF. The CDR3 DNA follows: TGTGCCAGTATGACCCCAGGGGCGAGCTATGGCTACACCTTC.

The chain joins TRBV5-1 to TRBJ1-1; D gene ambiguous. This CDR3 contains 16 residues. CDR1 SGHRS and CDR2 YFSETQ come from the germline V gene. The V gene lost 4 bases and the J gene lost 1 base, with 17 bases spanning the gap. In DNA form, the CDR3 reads TGCGCCAGCAGCCCCGGCGGGCACAGAAGGAACACTGAAGCTTTCTTT. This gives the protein CASSPGGHRRNTEAFF.

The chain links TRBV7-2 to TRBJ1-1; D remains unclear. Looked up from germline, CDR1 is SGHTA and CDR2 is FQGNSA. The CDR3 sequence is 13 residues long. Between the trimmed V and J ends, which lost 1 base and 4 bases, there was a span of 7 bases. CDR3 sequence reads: CASSLGGITEAFF. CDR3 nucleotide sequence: TGTGCCAGCAGCTTAGGAGGCATCACTGAAGCTTTCTTT.